This TCR beta chain appears in the sequencing data of a study of CD8+CD57+ T cells in acquired aplastic anemia. Study overall: On average, sorted CD4+ and CD8+ cells gave 3 to 3.5 ug of DNA. On average, healthy donors gave approximately 9.9 million reads for CD4+ cells.

Per the germline V gene, CDR1 is SGDLS and CDR2 is YYNGEE. This CDR3 comprises 13 residues. Only a few counts were recorded for this clonotype. The target antigen is unknown. The junction departs from the called germline gene at one end, perhaps through a read error. Genomic DNA, the template, was used for profiling of the TCR beta VDJ and CDR3. MiXCR was run by TCRdb on the reads, yielding one entry per CDR3 protein. This sample has about 81,000 distinct CDR3 sequences; more than 40% occur once, and the top ten carry approximately 61%. Study-level findings and limits: With respect to CD8+ Simpson's diversity, patients and controls did not differ significantly. The study identified under 30 CD8+ CDR3 sequences shared by patients and controls.

The TCR comes from a human donor in good health, serving as a control. V is TRBV9 and J is TRBJ1-1, with TRBD1 as a possible D gene (5 bases). Sequences were obtained from sorted CD4+, CD8+, or CD8+CD57+ T cells (not recorded which) from PBMCs. The CDR3 protein is CACSLGDGTEAFF. The CDR3 region has the DNA TGTGCCTGCAGTCTAGGGGACGGCACTGAAGCTTTCTTT.